The rows below give T cell receptor beta chains drawn from one sample of a study of post-analysis software for immune sequencing data. From the PCR reads, TCRdb called clonotypes with MiXCR, one entry per CDR3 protein. The table lists hundreds of thousands of distinct CDR3 sequences, 59% of them singletons. The sequenced sample consisted of blood. These receptors were obtained from a girl aged 2-15 years with multiple sclerosis. Both conserved end residues are part of each CDR3. Fields, in order: V gene, J gene, clone size, CDR3 protein. For some rows the clone size is stated as once, few or many, or as a class when expanded; others skip it.

v_call: TRBV19; j_call: TRBJ2-5; clone_size: NA; cdr3_aa: CVSSNGRGLQETQYF
v_call: TRBV25-1; j_call: TRBJ1-2; clone_size: few; cdr3_aa: CASSDPGTAYGYTF
v_call: TRBV12-3/TRBV12-4; j_call: TRBJ2-5; clone_size: NA; cdr3_aa: CASSSDPGMGTQYF
v_call: TRBV15; j_call: TRBJ1-1; clone_size: NA; cdr3_aa: CATIGRTEAFF
v_call: TRBV20-1; j_call: TRBJ2-3; clone_size: few; cdr3_aa: CSARYIGALATDTQYF
v_call: TRBV5-5; j_call: TRBJ1-4; clone_size: NA; cdr3_aa: CASSLVKGYAKLFF
v_call: TRBV20-1; j_call: TRBJ2-3; clone_size: NA; cdr3_aa: CSAIAGAARTDTQYF
v_call: TRBV3-1; j_call: TRBJ2-1; clone_size: NA; cdr3_aa: CASSHPGLVNEQFF
v_call: TRBV12-3/TRBV12-4; j_call: TRBJ1-4; clone_size: few; cdr3_aa: CASSFHGGSLFF
v_call: TRBV6-6; j_call: TRBJ2-1; clone_size: NA; cdr3_aa: CASSYLSHEQFF
v_call: TRBV25-1; j_call: TRBJ2-5; clone_size: NA; cdr3_aa: CASSEDSGFQETQYF
v_call: TRBV7-3; j_call: TRBJ2-1; clone_size: NA; cdr3_aa: CASSLGPSGSGAYNEQFF
v_call: TRBV20-1; j_call: TRBJ2-5; clone_size: NA; cdr3_aa: CSASTDGYQETQYF
v_call: TRBV20-1; j_call: TRBJ2-3; clone_size: NA; cdr3_aa: CTGEAGEGLDTQYF
v_call: TRBV10-2; j_call: TRBJ2-7; clone_size: few; cdr3_aa: CASSGQRGPYEQYF
v_call: TRBV5-1; j_call: TRBJ2-5; clone_size: NA; cdr3_aa: CASSLGQDSLGETQYF
v_call: TRBV20-1; j_call: TRBJ2-3; clone_size: NA; cdr3_aa: CSARDPGAVFTDTQYF
v_call: TRBV6-5; j_call: TRBJ2-7; clone_size: NA; cdr3_aa: CASALMGGEQYF
v_call: TRBV29-1; j_call: TRBJ2-3; clone_size: NA; cdr3_aa: CSVERNSGTTDTQYF
v_call: TRBV6-2/TRBV6-3; j_call: TRBJ2-7; clone_size: NA; cdr3_aa: CASSPGPQRGTYEQYF
v_call: TRBV27; j_call: TRBJ2-2; clone_size: NA; cdr3_aa: CASSLSLVRLHTGELFF
v_call: TRBV7-9; j_call: TRBJ2-4; clone_size: NA; cdr3_aa: CASSPLASSPAKNIQYF
v_call: TRBV7-6; j_call: TRBJ2-2; clone_size: NA; cdr3_aa: CASSLVSQNTGELFF
v_call: TRBV6-6; j_call: TRBJ2-7; clone_size: NA; cdr3_aa: CASAVQVAYEQYF
v_call: TRBV27; j_call: NA; clone_size: NA; cdr3_aa: CASSLEGPFFYEQYF
v_call: TRBV29-1; j_call: TRBJ2-5; clone_size: NA; cdr3_aa: CSVLLAEQGETQYF
v_call: TRBV5-1; j_call: TRBJ2-1; clone_size: NA; cdr3_aa: CASSFGTGSNNEQFF
v_call: TRBV12-3/TRBV12-4; j_call: TRBJ2-1; clone_size: NA; cdr3_aa: CASSLLRDEQFF
v_call: TRBV29-1; j_call: TRBJ1-1; clone_size: NA; cdr3_aa: CSVGSGGTEAFF
v_call: TRBV5-1; j_call: TRBJ2-1; clone_size: NA; cdr3_aa: CASSDGGWDDEQFF